This TCR beta chain came from a study of identical twins. Germline lookup yields CDR1 MNHEY and CDR2 SMNVEV (reference sequence). This CDR3 spans 16 amino acids. Trimming at V came to 0 bases and at J to 8 bases, leaving 8 bases not matched to a gene. This clonotype came up a few times. Its antigen is undetermined. TCRdb called the 5' RACE reads again in MiXCR, with one record for every CDR3 protein. The table records 1.5 million to 2 million distinct CDR3 sequences, around a third of them present only once. Study-level results: With beta out-of-frame sequences, excess sharing by twins was weaker.

The rearrangement links TRBV27 to TRBJ2-1; 9 bases align to TRBD2. The clonotype was recovered from a newborn girl in good health. Sequencing input: cord blood. Here the CDR3 DNA reads TGTGCCAGCAGTTTATCGGGCGGGAGGGTTACCGATGAGCAGTTCTTC. It translates to CASSLSGGRVTDEQFF.